One sample yielded the 15 T cell receptor beta chains listed below, sequenced in a study of PD-1 blockade in classical Hodgkin lymphoma (TCRdb year 2020). What this sample's time point label stands for: cycle 4 day 1 (C4D1), after 5 to 7 weeks of nivolumab. Every trial patient had relapsed following autologous stem cell transplantation, and prior brentuximab vedotin exposure was what differed among cohorts A, B and C. Libraries were built with the immunoSEQ multiplex PCR assay. TCRdb's version of the immuneACCESS table is confined to in-frame rearrangements and falls short of the full clone set. An unresolved V gene accounts for under half of the shortfall where checked; the remainder is of unknown origin. The sample has fewer than 45,000 clones on record, about 70% of them singletons. More than 3% of the sample rests with the top ten. The sample in question was peripheral blood mononuclear cells (PBMCs), obtained before the fourth cycle of nivolumab. The receptor set was obtained from a human donor with classical Hodgkin lymphoma.

This chain uses TRBV30 with TRBJ2-2; 9 nucleotides align to TRBD2. This CDR3 is 16 amino acids long. From germline, CDR1 is GTSNPN and CDR2 SVGIG (reference sequence). The junction had 8 bases not matched to a gene; V was cut back by 5 bases and J by 1 base. CDR3 DNA: TGTGCCTGGTCTGGTCTAGCGGGGTTGAACACCGGGGAGCTGTTTTTT. Its translation is CAWSGLAGLNTGELFF.

This clone was recorded a few times. The chain carries TRBV25-1 and TRBJ2-1, with 12 bases fitting TRBD1. CDR1 is MGHDK, CDR2 SYGVNS, per germline. Trimming cost V 4 bases and J 1 base; bases outside gene matches: 8. CDR3 length: 18 residues. The CDR3 DNA reads as TGTGCCAGCAGTGCAACCGGGACAGGGGGCAAATCCTACAATGAGCAGTTCTTC. Translated: CASSATGTGGKSYNEQFF.

This rearrangement joins TRBV11-2 to TRBJ2-5; 15 bases fit TRBD2. Germline CDR1 reads SGHAT; CDR2 reads FQNNGV. Trimming took 5 bases from V and 5 from J; bases not matched to a gene: 9. The CDR3 sequence is 17 residues long. The CDR3 protein is CASSPTGLAGGEETQYF. CDR3 coding DNA: TGTGCCAGCAGCCCGACAGGACTAGCGGGAGGGGAGGAGACCCAGTACTTC.

This rearrangement joins TRBV19 to TRBJ2-5; TRBD1 aligns across 7 bases. CDR1 and CDR2 (germline): LNHDA, SQIVND (reference sequence). Unmatched junction bases numbered 6, after V lost 0 bases and J lost 5 bases. The CDR3 has 15 residues. The CDR3 is CASSIEGTAGETQYF. The DNA for the CDR3 is TGTGCCAGTAGTATAGAAGGGACAGCTGGGGAGACCCAGTACTTC. Combining the CDR3 with reference TRBV19 and TRBJ2-5 gives the whole variable domain DGGITQSPKYLFRKEGQNVTLSCEQNLNHDAMYWYRQDPGQGLRLIYYSQIVNDFQKGDIAEGYSVSREKKESFPLTVTSAQKNPTAFYLCASSIEGTAGETQYFGPGTRLLVL.

In its sample, this clone was seen once. The chain carries TRBV10-1 and TRBJ1-4; D is perhaps TRBD1 (6 bases). V lost 3 bases, J lost 8 bases, and 7 bases lay in between. The CDR3 has 12 residues. Germline CDR1 WNHNN, CDR2 SYGVQD (reference sequence). The CDR3 sequence: CASSDQGEKLFF. CDR3 in DNA: TGCGCCAGCAGTGACCAGGGGGAAAAACTGTTTTTT.

This sequence joins TRBV28 and TRBJ1-5, with 8 bases fitting TRBD1. Germline CDR1 is MDHEN and CDR2 is SYDVKM. After removal of 3 bases from V and 5 bases from J, the junction contained 9 bases not matched to a gene. This CDR3 has 16 residues. The CDR3 bases are TGTGCCAGCAGTTTCCCCTGGACAGGGCGGGATCAGCCCCAGCATTTT. This gives the protein CASSFPWTGRDQPQHF.

This chain connects TRBV7-8 to TRBJ1-4; the match to TRBD1 covers 10 bases. J lost 8 bases, V lost 1 base, and 10 bases had no gene match. The CDR3 sequence is 17 residues long. Germline V CDR1 and CDR2: SGHVS, FQNEAQ. The CDR3 DNA reads TGTGCCAGCAGCTTAGTCTCAGGGACAGGGGTGGCCGAAAAACTGTTTTTT. This encodes CASSLVSGTGVAEKLFF.

This clone was counted only a few times. The chain uses TRBV4-3 and TRBJ2-3; possibly TRBD2 for D (6 bases). V gave up 0 bases and J gave up 4 bases, with 17 bases separating them. This CDR3 is built from 17 residues. The V gene's germline CDR1 is LGHNA and CDR2 YSLEER. The CDR3 is CASSQDDAGSGADTQYF. The CDR3 DNA reads TGCGCCAGCAGCCAAGATGACGCCGGGAGTGGTGCAGATACGCAGTATTTT.

The chain employs TRBV27 and TRBJ2-7, with 8 bases matching TRBD2. V trimming: 3 bases; J trimming: 3 bases; junction bases outside the gene matches: 7. Per the germline V gene, CDR1 is MNHEY and CDR2 is SMNVEV (reference sequence). The CDR3 contains 15 residues. CDR3 protein: CASSFRSSGVYEQYF. CDR3 bases: TGTGCCAGCAGTTTCCGTAGTAGCGGGGTCTACGAGCAGTACTTC.

This clone was seen only a few times. V gene TRBV5-6 combines with J gene TRBJ1-6; D gene uncertain. Trimming cost V 0 bases and J 0 bases, with 7 bases left between them. From germline, CDR1 is SGHDT and CDR2 YYEEEE. The length of the CDR3 is 16 residues. CDR3 bases: TGTGCCAGCAGCTTGGCCCCCAGCTCCTATAATTCACCCCTCCACTTT. This sequence encodes CASSLAPSSYNSPLHF.

V and J are TRBV30 and TRBJ1-2; D gene ambiguous. V dropped 0 bases and J dropped 5 bases, with 10 bases sitting between them. The CDR3 is made up of 13 amino acids. Germline V gene sequence: CDR1 GTSNPN, CDR2 SVGIG (reference sequence). CDR3 amino acids: CAWSVRRGYGYTF. The CDR3 nucleotides are TGTGCCTGGAGTGTTAGGAGAGGATATGGCTACACCTTC.

The rearrangement joins TRBV15 to TRBJ2-2, with 11 bases aligning to TRBD2. The CDR3 contains 16 residues. Germline assignment: CDR1 LNHNV and CDR2 YYDKDF (reference sequence). With 1 base clipped from V and 4 bases from J, the junction kept 2 bases outside the gene matches. This CDR3 reads CATSRGLAGTTGELFF. The CDR3, as DNA: TGTGCCACCAGCAGAGGACTAGCGGGAACCACCGGGGAGCTGTTTTTT.

For the CDR3, the DNA is TGTGCCAGCAGGACTAGCGGGGGAACCTACGAGCAGTACTTC. Protein: CASRTSGGTYEQYF. V and J are TRBV6-6 and TRBJ2-7, with 12 bases that match TRBD2. The CDR3 spans 14 residues. Germline V CDR1 and CDR2: MNHNY, SVGAGI (reference sequence). Unmatched junction bases numbered 2, after V lost 6 bases and J lost 2 bases.

This clone was seen a few times. The V call is TRBV2, the J call TRBJ2-1, with TRBD1 as a possible D gene (7 bases). CDR1 is SNHLY, CDR2 FYNNEI, per germline. This CDR3 is 16 amino acids long. Trimming shortened V by 4 bases and J by 2 bases, and 15 bases separated the two germline ends. The CDR3 nucleotides are TGTGCCAGCAGTGGCAACAGGGGACTCACCTACAATGAGCAGTTCTTC. This translates into CASSGNRGLTYNEQFF.

V is TRBV7-2 and J is TRBJ2-7, with a weak D call TRBD1 (6 bases). In germline, CDR1 is SGHTA, CDR2 FQGNSA. The CDR3 spans 14 residues. Trimming took 5 bases from V and 1 from J, leaving 12 bases between them. CDR3 coding DNA: TGTGCCAGCAGCCGAGAGGGGGTTTCCTACGAGCAGTACTTC. Its translation is CASSREGVSYEQYF.